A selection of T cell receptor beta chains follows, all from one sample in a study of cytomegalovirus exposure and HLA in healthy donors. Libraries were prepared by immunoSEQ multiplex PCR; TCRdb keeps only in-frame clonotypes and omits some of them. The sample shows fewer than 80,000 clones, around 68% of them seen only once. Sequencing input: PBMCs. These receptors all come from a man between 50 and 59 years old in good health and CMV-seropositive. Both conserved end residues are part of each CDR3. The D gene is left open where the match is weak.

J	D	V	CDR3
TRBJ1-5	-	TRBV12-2	CASRVGGGSNQPQHF
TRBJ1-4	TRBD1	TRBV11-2	CASSSIQGAWEKLFF
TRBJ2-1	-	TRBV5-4	CAKTQAELFF
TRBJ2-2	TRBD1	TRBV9	CASSVRGQNSGELFF
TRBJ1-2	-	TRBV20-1	CSARHRDGYTF
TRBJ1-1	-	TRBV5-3	CARSLSPICWLAEAFF
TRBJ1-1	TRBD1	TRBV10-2	CASSISGGGTEAFF
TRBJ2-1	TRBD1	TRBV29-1	CSVEDPDRGTYNEQFF
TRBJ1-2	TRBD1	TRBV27	CASSPSFVGQGAVYGYTF
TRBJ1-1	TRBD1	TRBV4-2	CASSQGGTGNTEAFF
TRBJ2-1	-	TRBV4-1	CASEDNEQFF
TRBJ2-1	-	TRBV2	CASIEELDQGFF
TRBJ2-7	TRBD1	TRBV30	CAWSAPIQTGGPFFEQYF
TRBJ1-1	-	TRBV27	CASGQMNTEAFF
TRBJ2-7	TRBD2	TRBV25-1	CASSDRGGPYEQYF
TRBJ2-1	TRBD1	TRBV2	CASASRVRGNEQFF
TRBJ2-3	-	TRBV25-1	CASSWGGGGTQYF
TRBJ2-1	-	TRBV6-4	CASSDSMSSSNEQFF
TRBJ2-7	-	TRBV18	CASSPSPPLGGYEQYF
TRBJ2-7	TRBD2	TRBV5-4	CASSLVAGGGEQYF
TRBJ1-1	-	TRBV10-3	CAIRGPQGSIAFF
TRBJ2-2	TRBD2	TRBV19	CASRGSLPGELFF
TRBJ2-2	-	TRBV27	CASSLGTPANTGELFF
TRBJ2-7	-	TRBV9	CASSVEGGSYEQYF
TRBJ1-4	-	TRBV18	CASSHPDRGEKLFF
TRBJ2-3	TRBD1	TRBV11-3	CASSLDLQGTDTQYF
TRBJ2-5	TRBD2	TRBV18	CASSQQRGETQYF
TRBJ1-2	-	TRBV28	CASTPGWGGYTF
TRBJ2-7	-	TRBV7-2	CASSGRVNEQYF
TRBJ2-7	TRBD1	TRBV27	CASSPTGTGVTYEQYF
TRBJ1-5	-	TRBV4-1	CASSQERGGQPQHF
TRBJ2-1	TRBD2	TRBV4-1	CASTSGRRVDEQFF
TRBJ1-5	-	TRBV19	CASSIARSNQPQHF
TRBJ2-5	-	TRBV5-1	CASSTSGGGGSQETQYF
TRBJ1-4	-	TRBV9	CASSPRGANEKLFF
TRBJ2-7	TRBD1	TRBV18	CASSPPVRQGYEQYF
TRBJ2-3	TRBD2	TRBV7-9	CASSLEWTSGRTITDTQYF
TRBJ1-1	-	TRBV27	CASSFSRGRNTEAFF
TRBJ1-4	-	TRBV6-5	CASSYSSGFTNEKLFF
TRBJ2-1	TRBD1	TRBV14	CASSQLRQGRMFF
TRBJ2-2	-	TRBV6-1	CATNAQGRFTGELFF
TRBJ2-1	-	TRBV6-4	CASSDRGGGDNEQFF
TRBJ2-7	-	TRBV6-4	CASSEQQGSEQYF
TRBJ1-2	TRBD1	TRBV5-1	CASSFGTGNYGYTF
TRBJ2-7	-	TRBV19	CASSIVGDSSYEQYF
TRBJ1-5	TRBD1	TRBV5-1	CASSLGDRGVNQPQHF